This T cell receptor beta chain was documented in a study of CD8 T cells in ankylosing spondylitis. To note about this clonotype: Its antigen is undetermined.

Germline V gives CDR1 MNHNS, CDR2 SASEGT. Trimming left V 1 base short and J 7 bases short, with 13 bases between. CDR3 size: 15 residues. Generation of TCR beta libraries employed quantitative 5'-RACE incorporating molecular barcodes. TCRdb ran MiXCR on the 5' RACE reads and lists one entry per CDR3 protein. The table records 390,000 or so distinct CDR3 sequences, approximately 20% of them present only once. The study's findings and limits: Those disease-linked clones were CD8+; they were also relatively rare in peripheral blood. Reactive arthritis synovial fluid and blood previously showed some of these motif variants. Characteristic of ankylosing spondylitis blood, it appeared, was a TCR beta motif comprising about eight highly homologous variants.

V usage is TRBV6-1 and J usage is TRBJ1-4; D not resolved. Material for sequencing was blood, either unsorted or a sorted T cell fraction (not recorded which). The receptor's source is a male donor with ankylosing spondylitis. The CDR3 here is CASSEGRVGGEKLFF. DNA for the CDR3: TGTGCCAGCAGTGAAGGGCGTGTTGGTGGTGAAAAACTGTTTTTT.